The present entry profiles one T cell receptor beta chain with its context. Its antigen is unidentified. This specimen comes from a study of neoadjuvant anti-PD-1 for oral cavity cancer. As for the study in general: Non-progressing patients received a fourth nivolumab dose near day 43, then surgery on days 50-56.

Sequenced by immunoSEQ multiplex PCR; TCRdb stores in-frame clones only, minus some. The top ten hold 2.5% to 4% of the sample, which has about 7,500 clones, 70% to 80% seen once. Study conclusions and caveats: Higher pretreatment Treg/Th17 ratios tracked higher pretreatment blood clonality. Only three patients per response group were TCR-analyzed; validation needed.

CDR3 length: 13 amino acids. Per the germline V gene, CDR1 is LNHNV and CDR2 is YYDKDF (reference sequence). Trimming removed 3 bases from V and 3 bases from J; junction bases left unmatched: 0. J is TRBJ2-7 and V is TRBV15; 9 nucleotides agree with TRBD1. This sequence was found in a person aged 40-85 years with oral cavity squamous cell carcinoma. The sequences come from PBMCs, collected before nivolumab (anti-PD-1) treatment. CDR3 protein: CATSRDRGYEQYF. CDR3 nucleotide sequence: TGTGCCACCAGCAGGGACAGGGGCTACGAGCAGTACTTC.